The next 21 T cell receptor beta chains were all read from a single sample in a study of post-analysis software for immune sequencing data. The study, taken as a whole, reports: TRBV5-6, TRBV5-1 and TRBV20-1 belonged to a set of about five TRBV segments that were more frequent in patients than controls.

Included in the TCR beta cDNA libraries were unique molecular identifiers. TCRdb independently ran MiXCR on the PCR reads; one entry per CDR3 protein. The sample includes hundreds of thousands of distinct CDR3 sequences, just over 35% of them seen just once. No cognate antigen is known for these TCRs. Input material: blood. All receptors derive from a girl aged 10 to 17 with multiple sclerosis.

This clonotype was recorded a few times. This chain connects TRBV12-3 or TRBV12-4 to TRBJ1-5; 7 bases agree with TRBD1. This CDR3 has 15 amino acids. J was trimmed by 0 bases and V by 5 bases; bases with no gene match: 4. The CDR3 bases are TGTGCCAGCAGTCCGGGACAGCTTAGCAATCAGCCCCAGCATTTT. Its translation is CASSPGQLSNQPQHF.

V usage is TRBV12-5 and J usage is TRBJ1-1; D not certain. Deletions cut 7 bases from V and 3 bases from J, with 9 bases between. The germline V gene has CDR1 LGHNT and CDR2 FRNRAP. The CDR3 runs 12 residues. The CDR3 is CASAGGYTEAFF. Here the CDR3 DNA reads TGTGCTAGTGCTGGTGGGTACACTGAAGCTTTCTTT.

The chain carries TRBV5-1 and TRBJ1-1; TRBD1 is a possible D gene (5 bases). V was trimmed by 0 bases and J by 8 bases, leaving 14 bases between them. The CDR3 is 14 residues long. The germline V gene has CDR1 SGHRS and CDR2 YFSETQ. The CDR3 sequence is CASSLVGATEEAFF. CDR3 sequence (DNA): TGCGCCAGCAGCTTGGTAGGAGCGACAGAGGAAGCTTTCTTT.

This clonotype was counted ten times or more. This chain joins TRBV6-5 and TRBJ2-7; D possibly corresponds to TRBD2 (6 bases). Per the germline V gene, CDR1 is MNHEY and CDR2 is SVGAGI. V was cut by 6 bases and J by 5 bases, with 20 bases left in between. This CDR3 is 15 amino acids long. The CDR3 DNA follows: TGTGCCAGCAGCTCCACGGGACTCCCTAGCGACGAGCAGTACTTC. Encoded protein: CASSSTGLPSDEQYF.

This clonotype occurred a few times. The chain couples TRBV20-1 to TRBJ2-2; 13 bases fit TRBD2. The germline gives CDR1 DFQATT, CDR2 SNEGSKA (reference sequence). V gave up 3 bases and J gave up 4 bases; unmatched junction bases: 8. This CDR3 spans 17 amino acids. CDR3 residues: CSASLLAGGPGTGELFF. CDR3 DNA: TGCAGTGCTAGCCTACTAGCGGGAGGGCCCGGCACCGGGGAGCTGTTTTTT.

Ten or more counts support this clonotype. V is TRBV28 and J is TRBJ1-2, with D perhaps matching TRBD1 (5 bases). CDR1 is MDHEN and CDR2 is SYDVKM in the germline V gene. The CDR3 has 15 amino acids. Trimming took 5 bases from V and 5 from J, leaving 18 bases between them. CDR3 coding DNA: TGTGCCAGCAGTGTCCGGACATCGGAGCGGTATGGCTACACCTTC. Its protein is CASSVRTSERYGYTF.

This clonotype has at least ten counts. The J gene is TRBJ2-3, the V gene TRBV5-1; D is possibly TRBD1 (6 bases). With 0 bases removed from V and 2 bases from J, the gap between germline ends came to 10 bases. Germline V lookup: CDR1 SGHRS, CDR2 YFSETQ. The CDR3 is 15 residues long. CDR3 sequence reads: CASSLVGAHTDTQYF. The CDR3 region has the DNA TGCGCCAGCAGCTTGGTGGGGGCCCACACAGATACGCAGTATTTT. Looking up the rest from reference TRBV5-1 and TRBJ2-3 gives the full variable domain: KAGVTQTPRYLIKTRGQQVTLSCSPISGHRSVSWYQQTPGQGLQFLFEYFSETQRNKGNFPGRFSGRQFSNSRSEMNVSTLELGDSALYLCASSLVGAHTDTQYFGPGTRLTVL.

This clonotype has only a few counts. A junction end diverges from the germline sequence, so it may reflect a read error. V and J are TRBV19 and TRBJ2-3; TRBD2 aligns across 12 bases. Germline loops: CDR1 LNHDA, CDR2 SQIVND (reference sequence). The CDR3 covers 19 residues. The CDR3 reads CAGSLDPLAGGSVGDTQYF. The CDR3 region has the DNA TGTGCCGGTAGTCTAGACCCGCTAGCGGGAGGGTCGGTAGGAGATACGCAGTATTTT.

The chain uses TRBV10-3 and TRBJ2-7; 8 nucleotides line up with TRBD1. The CDR3 has 14 residues. The J segment lost 5 bases and the V segment lost 0 bases, leaving 3 bases of the junction unmatched. Per the germline V gene, CDR1 is ENHRY and CDR2 is SYGVKD. The CDR3 here is CAISESAGGNEQYF. DNA for the CDR3: TGTGCCATCAGTGAGTCCGCAGGGGGCAACGAGCAGTACTTC.

To note about this clonotype: Being one base from a much bigger clone, this may be a read error. J is TRBJ2-3 and V is TRBV12-3 or TRBV12-4; D tentatively fits TRBD1 or TRBD2 (6 bases each). Trimming pared 5 bases from V and 12 bases from J, leaving 18 bases between. This CDR3 contains 13 residues. CDR3 DNA: TGTGCCAGCAGTAGGGGGGAGGTAGCCCCACAGTATTTT. Its translation is CASSRGEVAPQYF.

This clonotype has more than one count but fewer than ten. The CDR3 loop reads CASSWGPGQGAFF. The DNA for the CDR3 is TGCGCCAGCAGCTGGGGTCCGGGGCAGGGAGCTTTCTTT. This rearrangement joins TRBV5-1 to TRBJ1-1, with D possibly TRBD1 on 5 matching bases. There are 13 residues in the CDR3. Trimming left V 3 bases short and J 10 bases short, with 16 bases between. Looked up from germline, CDR1 is SGHRS and CDR2 is YFSETQ. Looking up the rest from reference TRBV5-1 and TRBJ1-1 gives the full variable domain: KAGVTQTPRYLIKTRGQQVTLSCSPISGHRSVSWYQQTPGQGLQFLFEYFSETQRNKGNFPGRFSGRQFSNSRSEMNVSTLELGDSALYLCASSWGPGQGAFFGQGTRLTVV.

CDR3 region: CASSQDWRDYQPQHF. The CDR3 nucleotides are TGTGCCAGCAGCCAAGATTGGAGGGATTATCAGCCCCAGCATTTT. V is TRBV4-2 and J is TRBJ1-5; unclear D gene. Germline CDR1 reads LGHNA; CDR2 reads YNFKEQ. Deletions cut 0 bases from V and 5 bases from J, with 11 bases between. This CDR3 has 15 amino acids.

This clonotype was recorded at least ten times. V usage is TRBV6-5 and J usage is TRBJ2-3; D uncertain. The CDR3 consists of 11 residues. The germline V gene has CDR1 MNHEY and CDR2 SVGAGI. V was pared by 6 bases and J by 6 bases, with 7 bases between. In nucleotides, the CDR3 is TGTGCCAGCAGGCTAGTTGATACGCAGTATTTT. It specifies CASRLVDTQYF.

The chain carries TRBV7-8 and TRBJ1-1; TRBD1 is a possible D gene (5 bases). V gave up 5 bases and J gave up 7 bases, with 17 bases separating them. Per the germline V gene, CDR1 is SGHVS and CDR2 is FQNEAQ. The CDR3 runs to 14 residues. Here the CDR3 reads CASSPEWGLHEAFF. For the CDR3, the DNA is TGTGCCAGCAGCCCTGAGTGGGGGTTGCATGAAGCTTTCTTT.

CDR3 nucleotides: TGTGCCAGCAGCATGACAGTGATTGATTCACCCCTCCACTTT. This gives the protein CASSMTVIDSPLHF. The genes are TRBV6-5 and TRBJ1-6; TRBD1 might be the D (5 bases). The V and J ends lost 6 bases and 8 bases respectively, with 14 bases between them. In germline, CDR1 is MNHEY, CDR2 SVGAGI. The CDR3 has 14 amino acids.

There are many counts of this clonotype. The genes are TRBV20-1 and TRBJ1-1; 10 nucleotides line up with TRBD1. The CDR3 spans 13 residues. Germline values: CDR1 DFQATT, CDR2 SNEGSKA (reference sequence). V shed 6 bases and J 4 bases; nucleotides not matched to a gene: 5. The CDR3 loop is CSAFRDRGTEAFF. DNA for the CDR3: TGCAGTGCATTCCGGGACAGGGGCACTGAAGCTTTCTTT.

This clonotype was counted ten times or more. The chain recombines TRBV6-1 with TRBJ1-2, with D unresolved. V dropped 8 bases and J dropped 1 base, with 11 bases sitting between them. The CDR3 loop spans 13 amino acids. CDR1 is MNHNS, CDR2 SASEGT, per germline. The CDR3: CASWLAGNYGYTF. The CDR3 DNA sequence: TGTGCCAGCTGGCTGGCGGGTAACTATGGCTACACCTTC.

This clonotype has at least ten counts. The chain employs TRBV2 and TRBJ2-1, with TRBD2 identical over 14 bases. The J segment lost 9 bases and the V segment lost 7 bases, leaving 8 bases of the junction unmatched. The CDR3 has 15 residues. The germline gives CDR1 SNHLY, CDR2 FYNNEI. CDR3 bases: TGTGCCAGCACCGAAGGGACTAGCGGGAGAATTGAGCAGTTCTTC. Translation: CASTEGTSGRIEQFF. The whole variable domain, filled in from reference TRBV2 and TRBJ2-1, reads EPEVTQTPSHQVTQMGQEVILRCVPISNHLYFYWYRQILGQKVEFLVSFYNNEISEKSEIFDDQFSVERPDGSNFTLKIRSTKLEDSAMYFCASTEGTSGRIEQFFGPGTRLTVL.

This clonotype was counted only a few times. This chain uses TRBV5-1 with TRBJ2-7; 12 nucleotides match TRBD2. This CDR3 is 17 amino acids long. CDR1 is SGHRS, CDR2 YFSETQ, per germline. With V trimmed by 4 bases and J by 0 bases, 8 bases remained unmatched. CDR3: CASSKSGTSGLSYEQYF. The CDR3 nucleotides read TGCGCCAGCAGCAAATCCGGGACTAGCGGGCTCTCCTACGAGCAGTACTTC.

This clonotype has just a few counts. The junction departs from the called germline gene at one end, perhaps through a read error. In DNA form, the CDR3 reads TGCGCCAGCAGCCAAGGGGGGGCAGATAGCGATCAGCCCCAGCATTTT. Translating it yields CASSQGGADSDQPQHF. The rearrangement joins TRBV4-1 to TRBJ1-5; D perhaps matches TRBD1 (6 bases). The germline V gene has CDR1 MGHRA and CDR2 YSYEKL. The CDR3 covers 16 residues.

This clonotype was seen at least ten times. This chain links TRBV12-3 or TRBV12-4 with TRBJ2-5; D might be TRBD2 (6 bases). The CDR3 extends over 14 amino acids. The V gene lost 7 bases and the J gene lost 5 bases, with 17 bases spanning the gap. The CDR3 sequence: CASNIGLEGETQYF. Here the CDR3 DNA reads TGTGCCAGCAACATAGGGCTGGAGGGGGAGACCCAGTACTTC.